Below, 25 T cell receptor beta chains from the same sample are listed, as sequenced in a study of blood T cell repertoires in COVID-19. Clones were read by immunoSEQ multiplex PCR, and TCRdb kept only the in-frame ones, dropping some. The data contain more than 150,000 clones, around 82% of them singletons. Sequenced input: peripheral blood. Every receptor here comes from a young man with active or convalescent COVID-19.

The chain links TRBV5-8 to TRBJ2-5; 9 bases are shared with TRBD2. The CDR3 has 16 amino acids. Germline CDR1 is SGHTS and CDR2 is YDEGEE. With V trimmed by 3 bases and J by 1 base, 7 bases remained unmatched. The DNA of the CDR3 is TGTGCCAGCAGCTCCTCAGCGGGGGGACTCCAAGAGACCCAGTACTTC. It codes for CASSSSAGGLQETQYF.

The chain joins TRBV2 to TRBJ1-2; TRBD1 matches 7 bases. J gave up 2 bases and V 8 bases, and 2 bases lay outside the gene matches. The V gene's germline CDR1 is SNHLY and CDR2 FYNNEI. The CDR3 loop spans 12 amino acids. In nucleotides, the CDR3 is TGTGCCAGCCAACAGGGGAACTATGGCTACACCTTC. Encoded protein: CASQQGNYGYTF.

The rearrangement uses TRBV27 and TRBJ1-2, with D unresolved. Germline V gene data show CDR1 as MNHEY and CDR2 as SMNVEV (reference sequence). V lost 10 bases, J lost 7 bases, and 13 bases lay in between. This CDR3 comprises 11 residues. The DNA of the CDR3 is TGTGCCACCCTGGGGAGATTTGGCTACACCTTC. Residues: CATLGRFGYTF.

This clone was seen more than once but under ten times. V gene TRBV11-3 combines with J gene TRBJ2-1, with 7 bases matching TRBD2. The junction had 3 bases not matched to a gene; V was cut back by 3 bases and J by 7 bases. Germline V gene lookup returns CDR1 SGHNT and CDR2 YENEEA. The CDR3 contains 13 residues. CDR3 loop: CASSFYSGNEQFF. Here the CDR3 DNA reads TGTGCCAGCAGCTTCTATAGCGGGAATGAGCAGTTCTTC.

The chain is built from TRBV5-1 and TRBJ1-6, with 7 bases matching TRBD1. This CDR3 region has 15 residues. J lost 7 bases, V lost 3 bases, and 7 bases had no gene match. Germline CDR1 is SGHRS and CDR2 is YFSETQ. The CDR3 nucleotides read TGCGCCAGCAGCTCGTCACAGGGGAAGAATTCACCCCTCCACTTT. It encodes CASSSSQGKNSPLHF.

This chain links TRBV5-5 with TRBJ2-1, with 10 bases matching TRBD2. The CDR3 has 17 residues. V shed 0 bases, J shed 8 bases, and the junction held 11 bases outside the gene matches. Germline V gene sequence: CDR1 SGHKS, CDR2 YYEKEE (reference sequence). CDR3 DNA: TGTGCCAGCAGCTTGGAAATTATAGCGGGGGGTGTCTATGAGCAGTTCTTC. Translation: CASSLEIIAGGVYEQFF.

The genes are TRBV9 and TRBJ2-1; D is unresolved. This CDR3 contains 13 residues. Per the germline V gene, CDR1 is SGDLS and CDR2 is YYNGEE. The V gene lost 4 bases and the J gene lost 4 bases, with 9 bases spanning the gap. The CDR3 loop reads CASSPIRYNEQFF. In DNA form, the CDR3 reads TGTGCCAGCAGCCCCATCCGGTACAATGAGCAGTTCTTC.

V usage is TRBV10-3 and J usage is TRBJ2-7, with 11 bases identical to TRBD1. The V and J ends lost 6 bases and 3 bases, in that order; junction bases with no gene match: 19. This CDR3 has 19 amino acids. CDR1 ENHRY and CDR2 SYGVKD come from the germline V gene. The CDR3 loop reads CAISKSSGTGGIGVYEQYF. The CDR3 bases are TGTGCCATCAGCAAATCGTCCGGGACAGGGGGAATCGGCGTCTACGAGCAGTACTTC.

CDR3 in amino acids: CASSPLQGAEAFF. The CDR3 nucleotides read TGTGCCAGCTCACCACTACAGGGAGCTGAAGCTTTCTTT. This chain uses TRBV18 with TRBJ1-1; D is perhaps TRBD1 (6 bases). Germline V gives CDR1 KGHSH, CDR2 LQKENI. The CDR3 sequence is 13 residues long. V shed 1 base and J shed 6 bases, with 9 bases lying between them. The full variable domain, in which reference TRBV18 and TRBJ1-1 provide the parts outside the CDR3, is NAGVMQNPRHLVRRRGQEARLRCSPMKGHSHVYWYRQLPEEGLKFMVYLQKENIIDESGMPKERFSAEFPKEGPSILRIQQVVRGDSAAYFCASSPLQGAEAFFGQGTRLTVV.

The chain has TRBV6-6 and TRBJ1-6, with a tentative D call TRBD1 (6 bases). CDR1 is MNHNY and CDR2 is SVGAGI in the germline V gene (reference sequence). Trimming stripped 10 bases from V and 7 bases from J, with 14 bases between. The CDR3 extends over 13 amino acids. CDR3 loop: CATRTGNNSPLHF. The CDR3 bases are TGTGCCACTAGAACAGGGAACAATTCACCCCTCCACTTT.

The chain carries TRBV12-3 or TRBV12-4 and TRBJ2-5; 8 bases are shared with TRBD1. Losses at the gene ends were 6 bases for V and 2 bases for J; bases not matched to a gene: 2. This CDR3 comprises 13 residues. CDR3 in amino acids: CASSYRGQETQYF. The CDR3 nucleotides are TGTGCCAGCAGCTACAGGGGGCAAGAGACCCAGTACTTC.

The chain uses TRBV6-2 or TRBV6-3 and TRBJ2-3; D not certain. This CDR3 is built from 14 residues. Looked up from germline, CDR1 is MNHEY and CDR2 is SVGEGT. The V end was cut by 4 bases, the J end by 0 bases, with 8 bases between. CDR3 region: CASSFSFSTDTQYF. The CDR3, as DNA: TGTGCCAGCAGTTTTAGTTTCAGCACAGATACGCAGTATTTT.

This chain's CDR3 is CASSQGIQETQYF. The CDR3 DNA reads TGTGCCAGTAGTCAGGGGATCCAAGAGACCCAGTACTTC. The rearrangement joins TRBV19 to TRBJ2-5; the D gene is possibly TRBD1 (6 bases). Trimming removed 5 bases from V and 1 base from J, with 8 bases in between. CDR1 and CDR2 (germline): LNHDA, SQIVND (reference sequence). CDR3 length equals 13 residues.

The chain joins TRBV5-1 to TRBJ1-2; D is unclear. Trimming pared 2 bases from V and 2 bases from J, leaving 4 bases between. This CDR3 contains 12 residues. Germline V gene sequence: CDR1 SGHRS, CDR2 YFSETQ. CDR3 region: CASSLENYGYTF. The CDR3 DNA reads TGCGCCAGCAGCTTAGAGAACTATGGCTACACCTTC.

The chain recombines TRBV15 with TRBJ1-2, with 9 bases that match TRBD1. The germline V gene encodes CDR1 LNHNV and CDR2 YYDKDF (reference sequence). This CDR3 contains 22 residues. The trim removed 1 base at V and 5 bases at J, leaving 26 bases unmatched. The CDR3: CATSRVGPGQGFASPREYGYTF. The DNA of the CDR3 is TGTGCCACCAGCAGAGTAGGCCCGGGACAGGGATTTGCTTCCCCCCGAGAATATGGCTACACCTTC.

V usage is TRBV11-3 and J usage is TRBJ1-5; 8 nucleotides match TRBD1. The CDR3 length is 17 residues. The germline V gene has CDR1 SGHNT and CDR2 YENEEA. V was pared by 10 bases and J by 0 bases, with 14 bases of the junction left unmatched. CDR3 bases: TGTGCCATTCCTCCGGGACAGGTGGGATATAGCAATCAGCCCCAGCATTTT. It codes for CAIPPGQVGYSNQPQHF. The variable domain in full, with the rest retrieved from reference TRBV11-3 and TRBJ1-5, is EAGVVQSPRYKIIEKKQPVAFWCNPISGHNTLYWYLQNLGQGPELLIRYENEEAVDDSQLPKDRFSAERLKGVDSTLKIQPAELGDSAVYLCAIPPGQVGYSNQPQHFGDGTRLSIL.

V gene TRBV19 combines with J gene TRBJ1-5; D ambiguous. Germline loops: CDR1 LNHDA, CDR2 SQIVND (reference sequence). Deletions cut 4 bases from V and 5 bases from J, with 6 bases between. The CDR3 has 12 amino acids. In DNA, the CDR3 is TGTGCCAGTAGTAAACACGATCAGCCCCAGCATTTT. It codes for CASSKHDQPQHF.

This chain uses TRBV3-1 (or the pseudogene TRBV3-2) with TRBJ1-5, with a possible D match to TRBD1 (6 bases). CDR1 and CDR2 from the germline V gene are LGHDT and YNNKEL (reference sequence). CDR3 length: 15 amino acids. Deletions cut 3 bases from V and 3 bases from J, with 12 bases between. The CDR3 loop is CASSHGQFNNQPQHF. CDR3 nucleotides: TGTGCCAGCAGCCATGGACAGTTCAACAATCAGCCCCAGCATTTT.

This sequence joins TRBV12-3 or TRBV12-4 and TRBJ2-5, with unresolved D. Trimming took 6 bases from V and 4 from J, leaving 12 bases between them. The CDR3 consists of 13 residues. The CDR3 DNA reads as TGTGCCAGCAGGCAGGCCCTGGGAGAGACCCAGTACTTC. Residues: CASRQALGETQYF.

This chain connects TRBV7-9 to TRBJ2-5; D might be TRBD1 (6 bases). This CDR3 contains 13 residues. Per the germline V gene, CDR1 is SEHNR and CDR2 is FQNEAQ (reference sequence). Trimming cost V 0 bases and J 14 bases, with 16 bases left between them. CDR3 sequence reads: CASSLAAGASPYF. CDR3 DNA sequence: TGTGCCAGCAGCTTAGCGGCAGGGGCTTCCCCTTACTTC.

The J gene is TRBJ2-7, the V gene TRBV3-1 (or the pseudogene TRBV3-2); no reliable D call. The germline gives CDR1 LGHDT, CDR2 YNNKEL (reference sequence). This CDR3 has 15 residues. V gave up 1 base and J gave up 6 bases, with 16 bases separating them. CDR3 sequence reads: CASSQGFVPPIEQYF. The DNA for the CDR3 is TGTGCCAGCAGCCAAGGATTCGTCCCCCCTATCGAGCAGTACTTC.

The CDR3 DNA is TGCGCCAGCAGTTTGACTGACAATGAGCAGTTCTTC. It yields the protein CASSLTDNEQFF. The chain carries TRBV5-1 and TRBJ2-1, with unresolved D. There are 12 residues in the CDR3. The V end lost 5 bases, the J end lost 5 bases, and 8 bases lay between the germline ends. Looked up from germline, CDR1 is SGHRS and CDR2 is YFSETQ.

This sequence joins TRBV19 and TRBJ2-1, with 9 bases fitting TRBD1. There are 14 residues in the CDR3. Germline lookup yields CDR1 LNHDA and CDR2 SQIVND (reference sequence). Germline trimming cut 7 bases from V and 13 bases from J; bases unmatched to any gene: 14. Written as DNA, the CDR3 is TGTGCCAGTATATCTTGGGACAGGGACTCTAAACAGTTCTTC. Amino acids: CASISWDRDSKQFF.

The gene calls are TRBV6-5 and TRBJ1-3; 7 bases map to TRBD1. CDR3 length: 14 residues. After removal of 5 bases from V and 4 bases from J, the junction contained 5 bases not matched to a gene. Per the germline V gene, CDR1 is MNHEY and CDR2 is SVGAGI. In DNA form, the CDR3 reads TGTGCCAGCAGTACGACAGGGACCGGAAACACCATATATTTT. Protein product: CASSTTGTGNTIYF.

The V and J genes are TRBV4-2 and TRBJ1-6; D perhaps matches TRBD1 (5 bases). The germline V gene has CDR1 LGHNA and CDR2 YNFKEQ. The CDR3 covers 16 residues. V lost 0 bases and J 7 bases, leaving 13 bases between the germline ends. CDR3 coding DNA: TGTGCCAGCAGCCAAGATTTTCGACAGACGAATTCACCCCTCCACTTT. Residues: CASSQDFRQTNSPLHF.